The source of this T cell receptor beta chain is a study of coeliac disease. Of note for this clone: Its antigen is currently unknown.

Each fraction contributed one roughly 460,000-cell aliquot for sequencing. Clones were sequenced by immunoSEQ multiplex PCR, and TCRdb holds only the in-frame ones, with some missing. The sample gives about 3,100 clones, around 64% of which show up once; around 35% is in the top ten. General study findings and limits: Control samples showed higher TRB and TRG clonality than intraepithelial and lamina propria samples in active celiac disease. Most TRB amino acid sequences occurred in only one sample.

Germline CDR1 reads MDHEN; CDR2 reads SYDVKM. This CDR3 contains 11 residues. Trimming stripped 6 bases from V and 11 bases from J, with 13 bases between. This clonotype was sampled from a middle-aged woman. V gene TRBV28 combines with J gene TRBJ1-1; TRBD1 might be the D (5 bases). The sequencing input was intraepithelial lymphocytes from the gut. CDR3 region: CASRDQGSAFF. In DNA form, the CDR3 reads TGTGCCAGCAGGGACCAGGGATCCGCTTTCTTT.